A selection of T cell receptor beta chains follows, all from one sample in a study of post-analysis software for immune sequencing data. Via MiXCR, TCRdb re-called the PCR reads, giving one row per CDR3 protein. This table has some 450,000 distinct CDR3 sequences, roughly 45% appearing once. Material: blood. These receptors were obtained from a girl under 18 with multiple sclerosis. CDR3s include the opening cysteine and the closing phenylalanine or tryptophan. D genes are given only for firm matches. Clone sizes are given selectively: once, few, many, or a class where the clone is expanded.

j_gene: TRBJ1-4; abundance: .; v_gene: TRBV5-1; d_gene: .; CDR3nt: TGCGCCAGCAGCTTGTCCCGGGGTACTAATGAAAAACTGTTTTTT; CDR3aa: CASSLSRGTNEKLFF
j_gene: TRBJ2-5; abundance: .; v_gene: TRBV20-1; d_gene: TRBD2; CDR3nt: TGCAGTGCTAGTACCAGCGGGAGGGCCCGGGGGGGGACCCAGTACTTC; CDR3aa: CSASTSGRARGGTQYF
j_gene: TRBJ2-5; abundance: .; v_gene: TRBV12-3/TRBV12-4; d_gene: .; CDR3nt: TGTGCCAGCAGATTCGGGCCCGACCGTCCGTACTTC; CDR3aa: CASRFGPDRPYF
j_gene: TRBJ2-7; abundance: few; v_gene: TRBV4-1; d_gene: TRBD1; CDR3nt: TGCGCCAGCAGCCAAGGGCTGGGACAGACCTGCGAGCAGTACTTC; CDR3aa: CASSQGLGQTCEQYF
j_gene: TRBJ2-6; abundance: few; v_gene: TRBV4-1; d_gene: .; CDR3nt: TGCGCCAGCAGCCAAGATAGGCGGGGGCGGCCCTCTGGGGCCAACGTCCTGACTTTC; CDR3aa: CASSQDRRGRPSGANVLTF
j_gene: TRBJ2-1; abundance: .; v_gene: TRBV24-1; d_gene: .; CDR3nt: TGTGCCACCCGGGGTTCGACCCATTCCTACAATGAGCAGTTCTTC; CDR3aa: CATRGSTHSYNEQFF
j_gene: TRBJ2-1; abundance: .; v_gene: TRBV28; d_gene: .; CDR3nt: TGTGCCAGCAGGCCTCCGGGTCTCCTAGATGAGCAGTTCTTC; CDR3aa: CASRPPGLLDEQFF
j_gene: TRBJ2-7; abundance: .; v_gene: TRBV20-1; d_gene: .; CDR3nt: TGCAGTGCTAGAGATCTCGGTTTCCGGGACGGCCTCGCCGAGCAGTACTTC; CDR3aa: CSARDLGFRDGLAEQYF
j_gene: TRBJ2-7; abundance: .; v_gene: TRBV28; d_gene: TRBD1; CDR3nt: TGTGCCAGCAGTTTAAGGGGGCCTTTTAACGAGCAGTACTTC; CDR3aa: CASSLRGPFNEQYF
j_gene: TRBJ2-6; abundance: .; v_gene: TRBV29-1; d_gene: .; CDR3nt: TGCAGCGTTGAAGCCAACAGGGCTGGGGCCAACGTCCTGACTTTC; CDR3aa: CSVEANRAGANVLTF
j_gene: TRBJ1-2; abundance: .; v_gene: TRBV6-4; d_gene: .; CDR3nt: TGTGCCAGCAGTGACTCGGAGCTCGGACGGATGGGCTACACCTTC; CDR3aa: CASSDSELGRMGYTF
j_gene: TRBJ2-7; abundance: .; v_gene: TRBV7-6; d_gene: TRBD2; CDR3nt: TGTGCCAGCAGCCGCCGACTAGCCAGAGATGAGCAGTACTTC; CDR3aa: CASSRRLARDEQYF
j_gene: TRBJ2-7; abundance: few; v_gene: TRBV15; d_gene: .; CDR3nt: TGTGCCACCAGCAGAGACCGGGACTCCTTCTACGAGCAGTACTTC; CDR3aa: CATSRDRDSFYEQYF
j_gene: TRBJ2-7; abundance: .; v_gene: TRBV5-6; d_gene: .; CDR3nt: TGTGCCAGCAGCACCGGACGTTACGAGCAGTACTTC; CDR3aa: CASSTGRYEQYF
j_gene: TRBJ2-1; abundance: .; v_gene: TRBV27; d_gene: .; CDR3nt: TGTGCCAGCAGTTTAAACAGCTACAATGAGCAGTTCTTC; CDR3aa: CASSLNSYNEQFF
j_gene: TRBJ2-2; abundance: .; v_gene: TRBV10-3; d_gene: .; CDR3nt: TGTGCCATCAGTCCCAGCGAGGCCGGGGAGCTGTTTTTT; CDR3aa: CAISPSEAGELFF
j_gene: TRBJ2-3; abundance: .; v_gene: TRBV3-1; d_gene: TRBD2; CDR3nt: TGTGCCAGCAGCCAAGATAGCCTAGCGGTAACAGATACGCAGTATTTT; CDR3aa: CASSQDSLAVTDTQYF
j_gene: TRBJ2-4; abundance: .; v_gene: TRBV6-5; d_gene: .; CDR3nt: TGTGCCAGCAGTTACGGCGGACCGCCAAACATTCAGTACTTC; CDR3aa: CASSYGGPPNIQYF
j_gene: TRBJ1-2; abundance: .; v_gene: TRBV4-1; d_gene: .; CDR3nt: TGCGCCAGCAGCCAAGGTGCGGCGACAGCTAACTATGGCTACACCTTC; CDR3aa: CASSQGAATANYGYTF
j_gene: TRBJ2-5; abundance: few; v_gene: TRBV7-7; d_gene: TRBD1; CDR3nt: TGTGCTAGCAGCTGGGACAGGCTCCAAGAGACCCAGTACTTC; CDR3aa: CASSWDRLQETQYF
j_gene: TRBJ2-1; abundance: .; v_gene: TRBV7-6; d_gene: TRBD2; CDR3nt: TGTGTCAGCAGCTTAGGACTAGCGGGAGGCAATGAGCAGTTCTTC; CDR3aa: CVSSLGLAGGNEQFF
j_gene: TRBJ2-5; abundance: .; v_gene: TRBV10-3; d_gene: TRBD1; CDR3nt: TGTGCCATCAGTGAGTCGAGTACAGGGGAAGAGACCCAGTACTTC; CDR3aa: CAISESSTGEETQYF
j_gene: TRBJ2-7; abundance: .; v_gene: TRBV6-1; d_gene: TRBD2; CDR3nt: TGTGCCAGCAGGTATACGGGAGGGCCCTCCTACGAGCAGTACTTC; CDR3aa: CASRYTGGPSYEQYF
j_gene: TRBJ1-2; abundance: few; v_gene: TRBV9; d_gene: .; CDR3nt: TGTGCCAGCAGCGTAGGTCAGGGCAACTATGGCTACACCTTC; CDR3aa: CASSVGQGNYGYTF
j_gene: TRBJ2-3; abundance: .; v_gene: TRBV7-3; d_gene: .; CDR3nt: TGTGCCAGCATCGTCGGTTGGGATACGCAGTATTTT; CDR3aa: CASIVGWDTQYF
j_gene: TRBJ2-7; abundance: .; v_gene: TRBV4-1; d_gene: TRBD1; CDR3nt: TGCGCCAGCAGCCCGGGGACAGATCCGTACTCCTACGAGCAGTACTTC; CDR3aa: CASSPGTDPYSYEQYF
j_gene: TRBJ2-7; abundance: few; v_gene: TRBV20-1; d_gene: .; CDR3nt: TGCAGTACACTCAAGTCCTACGAGCAGTACTTC; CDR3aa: CSTLKSYEQYF
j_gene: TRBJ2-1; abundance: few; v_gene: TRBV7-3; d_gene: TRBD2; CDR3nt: TGTGCCAGCAGCCCCCAGCGGGGACGCTCCTACAATGAGCAGTTCTTC; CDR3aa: CASSPQRGRSYNEQFF
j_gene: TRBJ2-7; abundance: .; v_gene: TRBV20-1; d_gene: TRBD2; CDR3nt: TGCAGTGCTAGTGTCAGCGGGAGCGGGTCCTACGAGCAGTACTTC; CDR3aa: CSASVSGSGSYEQYF
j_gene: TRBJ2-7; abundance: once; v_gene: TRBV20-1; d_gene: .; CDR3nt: TGCAGTGCTAGAGATCCCCCTAGGCAGTACTTC; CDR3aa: CSARDPPRQYF
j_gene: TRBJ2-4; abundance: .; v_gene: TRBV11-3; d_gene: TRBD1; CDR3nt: TGCGCCAGCAGCTTAGGGCTGGGACAGGGGGAAAACATTCAGTACTTC; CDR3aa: CASSLGLGQGENIQYF
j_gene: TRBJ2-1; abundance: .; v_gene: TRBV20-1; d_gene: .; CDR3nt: TGCAGTGCTAGAGATCCTCCGGGACCTTACAATGAGCAGTTCTTC; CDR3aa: CSARDPPGPYNEQFF
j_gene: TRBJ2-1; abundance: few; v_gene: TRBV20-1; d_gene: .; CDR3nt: TGCAGTGCTAGCCCGGGACCAAGGCCCTACAATGAGCAGTTCTTC; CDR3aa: CSASPGPRPYNEQFF
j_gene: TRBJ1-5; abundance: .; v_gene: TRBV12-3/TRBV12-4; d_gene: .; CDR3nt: TGTGCCAGCAGCTCAGGGACAACCCAGCATTTT; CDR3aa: CASSSGTTQHF
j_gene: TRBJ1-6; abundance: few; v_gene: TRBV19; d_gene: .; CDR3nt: TGTGCCAGTAGAGACAGCTCCTATAATTCACCCCTCCACTTT; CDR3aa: CASRDSSYNSPLHF
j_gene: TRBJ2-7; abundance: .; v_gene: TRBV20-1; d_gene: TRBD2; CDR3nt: TGCAGTGCTAGACCGGGACTAGCGGACTACGAGCAGTACTTC; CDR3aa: CSARPGLADYEQYF
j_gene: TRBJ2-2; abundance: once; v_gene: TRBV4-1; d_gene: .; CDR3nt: TGCGCCAGCAGCCAAGAAGCATCCAGGACCAGCAACACCGGGGAGCTGTTTTTT; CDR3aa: CASSQEASRTSNTGELFF
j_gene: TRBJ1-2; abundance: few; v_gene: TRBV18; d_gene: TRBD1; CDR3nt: TGTGCCAGCTCACCAGATCTGACAGGGGGCTATGGCTACACCTTC; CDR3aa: CASSPDLTGGYGYTF
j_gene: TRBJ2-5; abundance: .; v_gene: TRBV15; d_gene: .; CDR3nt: TGTGCCACCAGCAGAGACGGCAGAACTCAAGAGACCCAGTACTTC; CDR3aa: CATSRDGRTQETQYF
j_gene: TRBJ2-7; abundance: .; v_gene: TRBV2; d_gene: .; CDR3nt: TGTGCCAGCAGTGAACGGACCAGCTCCTACGAGCAGTACTTC; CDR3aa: CASSERTSSYEQYF
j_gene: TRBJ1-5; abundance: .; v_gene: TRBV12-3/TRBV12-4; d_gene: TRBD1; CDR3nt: TGTGCCAGCAGATCCCTTCACAGGGGGTTGGGTGGCAATCAGCCCCAGCATTTT; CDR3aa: CASRSLHRGLGGNQPQHF
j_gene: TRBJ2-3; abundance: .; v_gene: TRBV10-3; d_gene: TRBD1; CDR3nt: TGTGCCATCAGCCAAGACAGGGGCCCAACAGATACGCAGTATTTT; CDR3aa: CAISQDRGPTDTQYF
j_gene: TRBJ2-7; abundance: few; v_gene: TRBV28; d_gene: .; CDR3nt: TGTGCCAGCAGTTCCCCGCCGAACCACTACGAGCAGTACTTC; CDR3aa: CASSSPPNHYEQYF
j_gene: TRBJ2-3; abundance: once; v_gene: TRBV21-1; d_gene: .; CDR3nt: TGTGCCAGCAGCTGGCGCGGGACAAGTACGCAGTATTTT; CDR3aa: CASSWRGTSTQYF
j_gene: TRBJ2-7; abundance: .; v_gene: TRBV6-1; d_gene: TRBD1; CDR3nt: TGTGCCAGCAGAATCACCCGAGGGGGCGTAGACGAGCAGTACTTC; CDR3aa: CASRITRGGVDEQYF
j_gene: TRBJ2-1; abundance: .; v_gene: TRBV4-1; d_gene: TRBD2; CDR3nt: TGCGCCAGCAGCCAGGAGGAGAGCGGGAGGGCCTACAATGAGCAGTTCTTC; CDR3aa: CASSQEESGRAYNEQFF
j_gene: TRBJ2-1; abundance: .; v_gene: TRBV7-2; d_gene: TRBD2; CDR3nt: TGTGCCAGCAGCTTAGTGTCTAGCGGGAGGTTTTCCTACAATGAGCAGTTCTTC; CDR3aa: CASSLVSSGRFSYNEQFF
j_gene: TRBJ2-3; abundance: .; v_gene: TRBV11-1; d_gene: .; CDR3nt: TGTGCCAGCAGCCAAAGCGGTCCCACAGATACGCAGTATTTT; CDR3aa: CASSQSGPTDTQYF
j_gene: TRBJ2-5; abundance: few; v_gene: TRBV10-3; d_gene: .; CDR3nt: TGTGCCATCAGTGAAAGGGACATCGGTGAGCAGTACTTC; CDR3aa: CAISERDIGEQYF
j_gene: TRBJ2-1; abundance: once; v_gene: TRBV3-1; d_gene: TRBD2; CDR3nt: TGTGCCAGCAACGGGGGTAGCGGGCGGTCCTACAATGAGCAGTTCTTC; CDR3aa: CASNGGSGRSYNEQFF
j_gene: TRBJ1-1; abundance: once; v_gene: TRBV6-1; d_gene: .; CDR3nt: TGTGCCAGCAGTACCCTGGGGGGGGTTGAAGCTTTCTTT; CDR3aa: CASSTLGGVEAFF
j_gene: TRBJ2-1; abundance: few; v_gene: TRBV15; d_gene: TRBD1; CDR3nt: TGTGCCACCAGCAGAGCCCCAGGACAGGACAATGAGCAGTTCTTC; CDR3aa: CATSRAPGQDNEQFF
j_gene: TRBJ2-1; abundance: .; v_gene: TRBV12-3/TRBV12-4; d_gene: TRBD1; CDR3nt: TGTGCCAGCAAGAGAACAGGGGGCTTCGACAATGAGCAGTTCTTC; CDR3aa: CASKRTGGFDNEQFF
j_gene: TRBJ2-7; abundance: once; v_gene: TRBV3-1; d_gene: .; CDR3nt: TGTGCCAGCAGCGTTTCTGGACAGCGATCCTACGAGCAGTACTTC; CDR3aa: CASSVSGQRSYEQYF
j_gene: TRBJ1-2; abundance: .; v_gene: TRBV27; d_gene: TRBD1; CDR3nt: TGTGCCAGCAGTCAACGGACAGGGGACCCCCATGGCTACACCTTC; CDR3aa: CASSQRTGDPHGYTF